These 13 T cell receptor beta chains were all obtained from the same sample, sequenced in a study of molecular identifiers for immune sequencing clone quantification. Via MiXCR, TCRdb re-called the PCR reads, giving one row per CDR3 protein. The table lists approximately 590,000 distinct CDR3 sequences, 25% of them singletons. Sequencing was performed on naive CD8+ T cells from blood, with Jurkat cell RNA spiked in. Indicated subset: FACS-sorted CD8+CD4-CCR7+CD45RA+ naive T cells. These TCRs come from a human donor in good health. Some libraries in this study had Jurkat cell RNA spiked in.

This clonotype was counted a few times. The chain carries TRBV19 and TRBJ2-1; unclear D gene. The germline CDR1 and CDR2 sequences are LNHDA and SQIVND (reference sequence). The V end lost 4 bases, the J end lost 0 bases, and 13 bases lay between the germline ends. CDR3 length equals 16 residues. The CDR3 region has the DNA TGTGCCAGTAGTAGCCCCGGTACGGGCTCCTACAATGAGCAGTTCTTC. As protein: CASSSPGTGSYNEQFF.

This clonotype has just a few counts. The J gene is TRBJ1-5, the V gene TRBV19, with D perhaps matching TRBD1 (6 bases). The germline CDR1 and CDR2 sequences are LNHDA and SQIVND (reference sequence). The CDR3 consists of 13 residues. The ends were cut back, 7 bases at V and 7 bases at J, with 14 bases in the middle. The CDR3 spells CASMPGGLQPQHF. The DNA for the CDR3 is TGTGCCAGTATGCCCGGGGGGCTGCAGCCCCAGCATTTT.

In its sample, this clonotype was seen many times. The rearrangement joins TRBV11-2 to TRBJ2-7; D possibly matches TRBD1 or TRBD2 (5 bases each). The CDR3 covers 14 residues. V was trimmed by 3 bases and J by 3 bases, leaving 12 bases between them. The germline gives CDR1 SGHAT, CDR2 FQNNGV. This CDR3 reads CASSLGTGSYEQYF. CDR3 in DNA: TGTGCCAGCAGCTTGGGGACGGGCAGCTACGAGCAGTACTTC.

This sequence joins TRBV19 and TRBJ2-7; no reliable D call. Germline CDR1 reads LNHDA; CDR2 reads SQIVND (reference sequence). V dropped 4 bases and J dropped 2 bases, with 12 bases sitting between them. CDR3 size: 14 residues. In DNA form, the CDR3 reads TGTGCCAGTAGTAAACTGACAATCCCCTACGAGCAGTACTTC. It yields the protein CASSKLTIPYEQYF.

The chain links TRBV4-3 to TRBJ2-7; D uncertain. The ends were cut back, 0 bases at V and 1 base at J, with 10 bases in the middle. Germline V CDR1 and CDR2: LGHNA, YSLEER. There are 15 residues in the CDR3. This CDR3 is CASSQDLMISYEQYF. The CDR3 DNA is TGCGCCAGCAGCCAAGATCTCATGATATCCTACGAGCAGTACTTC.

For this clonotype: This may arise from a read error, as a much more abundant clone is one base away. The chain links TRBV2 to TRBJ1-2; D is undetermined. This CDR3 spans 13 amino acids. Germline CDR1 reads SNHLY; CDR2 reads FYNNEI. The CDR3 DNA follows: TGTGCCGGAGCAGCGGCAAGTAACTATGACTACACCTTC. It translates to CAGAAASNYDYTF. The full variable domain, in which reference TRBV2 and TRBJ1-2 provide the parts outside the CDR3, is EPEVTQTPSHQVTQMGQEVILRCVPISNHLYFYWYRQILGQKVEFLVSFYNNEISEKSEIFDDQFSVERPDGSNFTLKIRSTKLEDSAMYFCAGAAASNYDYTFGSGTRLTVV.

This clonotype was detected only a few times. The chain carries TRBV12-3 or TRBV12-4 and TRBJ2-1, with 7 bases identical to TRBD1. The CDR3 sequence is 13 residues long. The V gene end was trimmed by 7 bases and the J gene end by 6 bases; junction bases not matched to a gene: 6. The CDR3 spells CASTLDRINEQFF. The CDR3 coding sequence is TGTGCCAGCACCCTGGACAGGATCAATGAGCAGTTCTTC.

This clonotype has just a few counts. The chain combines TRBV16 with TRBJ2-7; D might be TRBD2 (6 bases). V was cut by 4 bases and J by 1 base, with 14 bases left in between. Per the germline V gene, CDR1 is KGHSY and CDR2 is FQNENV. This CDR3 spans 15 amino acids. The CDR3 sequence is CASSLRGRGSYEQYF. The CDR3 DNA is TGTGCCAGCAGCCTACGTGGGCGGGGTTCCTACGAGCAGTACTTC.

This clonotype has only one observation. Just one base apart from a much larger clone, this may be a read error. This chain links TRBV5-5 with TRBJ2-7; D ambiguous. Germline assignment: CDR1 SGHKS and CDR2 YYEKEE (reference sequence). Trimming took off 0 bases at V and 6 bases at J, with 19 bases between the two ends. The CDR3 runs 16 residues. The CDR3 protein is CASSLVESRLGGEQYF. The CDR3 DNA sequence: TGTGCCAGCAGCTTGGTCGAGTCTAGGCTCGGCGGCGAGCAGTACTTC.

This clonotype was counted once. One base away lies a much larger clone, so this may be a sequencing read error. The chain employs TRBV6-2 or TRBV6-3 and TRBJ2-3; D uncertain. Germline lookup yields CDR1 MNHEY and CDR2 SVGEGT. The CDR3 is 16 residues long. As DNA, the CDR3 is TGTGCCAGCAGTTATAACGCAGGAGCTAAAGCAGATACGCACTATTTT. The encoded protein is CASSYNAGAKADTHYF.

V and J are TRBV12-3 or TRBV12-4 and TRBJ1-2, with 12 bases aligning to TRBD1. Germline trimming cut 6 bases from V and 4 bases from J; bases unmatched to any gene: 9. The CDR3 consists of 16 residues. The CDR3 here is CASSQTGTGGFYGYTF. The CDR3 region has the DNA TGTGCCAGCAGCCAAACCGGGACAGGGGGCTTCTATGGCTACACCTTC.

This rearrangement joins TRBV13 to TRBJ2-5, with D uncertain. There are 11 residues in the CDR3. Germline V CDR1 and CDR2: PRHDT, FYEKMQ (reference sequence). The V end was cut by 2 bases, the J end by 9 bases, with 7 bases between. The CDR3 sequence: CASSLSEAQYF. The DNA for the CDR3 is TGTGCCAGCAGCTTAAGTGAGGCCCAGTACTTC.

This clonotype was observed many times. The chain carries TRBV5-1 and TRBJ2-3, with a weak D call TRBD1 (5 bases). V was pared by 3 bases and J by 2 bases, with 13 bases between. This CDR3 is built from 15 residues. From germline, CDR1 is SGHRS and CDR2 YFSETQ. Here the CDR3 reads CASSWARGDTDTQYF. CDR3 coding DNA: TGCGCCAGCAGCTGGGCTAGGGGCGACACAGATACGCAGTATTTT.